Sequencing of this T cell receptor (beta chain) was carried out in a study of OX40 agonist ivuxolimab in advanced cancers. Overall study: Ivuxolimab, an agonist antibody against OX40 (CD134), was given to patients.

Study-wide points: There were, on average, more expanded clones in CD8+ T cells than in CD4+. Circulating CD4+ and CD8+ T cells showed clonal expansion by week 6 at 0.1 to 3.0 mg/kg.

This clone appeared once. Its antigen is not identified. The V end lost 3 bases, the J end lost 5 bases, and 17 bases lay between the germline ends. In germline, CDR1 is SGHDT, CDR2 YYEEEE. The CDR3 loop spans 16 amino acids. Baseline, cycle 4 day 1, and cycle 7 day 1 were the blood sampling points. Clones were read by immunoSEQ multiplex PCR, and TCRdb kept only the in-frame ones, dropping some. In the table there are about 80,000 clones, roughly 90% of which are singletons. The source material was CD4+ or CD8+ T cells sorted from blood, sampled in a trial of the OX40 agonist ivuxolimab. The receptor was isolated from an adult with an advanced solid tumor such as melanoma, head and neck, liver or kidney cancer. The chain carries TRBV5-6 and TRBJ2-2; D not certain. CDR3 sequence: CASSSATRLFTGELFF. CDR3 bases: TGTGCCAGCAGCTCGGCGACGAGGCTCTTTACCGGGGAGCTGTTTTTT.